This is a list of T cell receptor beta chains from one sample in a study of blood T cell repertoires in COVID-19. Sequencing used immunoSEQ multiplex PCR; TCRdb keeps in-frame clones, though not all of them. The table lists about 130,000 clones, approximately 83% of them singletons, with about 9.2% in the top ten. The sample was PBMCs or T cells enriched from blood (not recorded which). The receptors were sampled from a man aged 45 to 65 who had recovered from COVID-19. Both conserved end residues are part of each CDR3. A D gene is named only where the DNA matches it firmly. Size values are once, few and many counts, or a class for expanded clones, and some rows have none.

.	TRBJ2-3	TRBV5-6	once	TGTGCCAGCAGCTTCGGGACTCCCGGCACAGATACGCAGTATTTT	CASSFGTPGTDTQYF
TRBD2	TRBJ2-3	TRBV5-6	.	TGTGCCGGCAGGCGGGGGGCCTCGGCAGATACGCAGTATTTT	CAGRRGASADTQYF
.	TRBJ1-1	TRBV10-2	few	TGCGCCAGCAGTGAGTCATACAGAAACACTGAAGCTTTCTTT	CASSESYRNTEAFF
TRBD2	TRBJ2-1	TRBV7-7	.	TGTGCTAGCAGCTTAGCGCCCGGGGGGGCCTACAATGAGCAGTTCTTC	CASSLAPGGAYNEQFF
TRBD1	TRBJ2-5	TRBV7-2	.	TGTGCCAGCAGCAGACAGGGATCACTTGGAGAGACCCAGTACTTC	CASSRQGSLGETQYF
.	TRBJ1-4	TRBV2	.	TGTGCCAGCAGTGGACGGACTAAACTGTTTTTT	CASSGRTKLFF
TRBD1	TRBJ2-7	TRBV4-1	.	TGCGCCAGCAGCCATAGACAGGGGGCCCCCTCTAATGAGCAGTACTTC	CASSHRQGAPSNEQYF
.	TRBJ1-4	TRBV18	.	TGTGCCAGCTCACCAGGACAGTCTAATGAAAAACTGTTTTTT	CASSPGQSNEKLFF
.	TRBJ1-5	TRBV7-2	.	TGTGCCAGCAGCAACTTCGACAGGAGGAGCAATCAGCCCCAGCATTTT	CASSNFDRRSNQPQHF
.	TRBJ1-4	TRBV2	.	TGTGCCAGCAGGGGCCTTTACACCGCAACTAATGAAAAACTGTTTTTT	CASRGLYTATNEKLFF
TRBD1	TRBJ1-1	TRBV9	few	TGTGCCAGCAGCACAGGGGGCACTGAAGCTTTCTTT	CASSTGGTEAFF
.	TRBJ1-2	TRBV28	.	TGTGCCAGCAGTCCCGGCAGGCCCGCTACCTATGGCTACACCTTC	CASSPGRPATYGYTF
.	TRBJ1-2	TRBV19	.	TGTGCCAGTAGTTCTGGGCTTGTGGCCCAAACCTTC	CASSSGLVAQTF
.	TRBJ1-1	TRBV4-2	.	TGTGCCAGCAGCCAAGACCCGGGAGCTGAAGCTTTCTTT	CASSQDPGAEAFF
TRBD1	TRBJ2-2	TRBV19	.	TGTGCCAGTAAAAGGGGGCGGGTCACCGGGGAGCTGTTTTTT	CASKRGRVTGELFF
.	TRBJ1-1	TRBV6-5	few	TGTGCCAGCAGTTACCCCGGGAAGAACACTGAAGCTTTCTTT	CASSYPGKNTEAFF
.	TRBJ2-2	TRBV7-3	once	TGTGCCAGCAGCTCCCAGGGGAGCACCGGGGAGCTGTTTTTT	CASSSQGSTGELFF
.	TRBJ2-3	TRBV9	once	TGTGCCAGCAGCCCAGGGTTTGGGCAGTGGAGGGCAGATACGCAGTATTTT	CASSPGFGQWRADTQYF
.	TRBJ2-3	TRBV19	.	TGTGCCAGTAGGGAGTTATGGACAGGCACAGATACGCAGTATTTT	CASRELWTGTDTQYF
.	TRBJ2-7	TRBV14	.	TGTGCCAGCAGCCTCGTTGGGGGGGGCCTGAACGAGCAGTACTTC	CASSLVGGGLNEQYF
.	TRBJ1-6	TRBV30	.	TGTGCCTGGAGCAGAGGGGGGGAAAATTCACCCCTCCACTTT	CAWSRGGENSPLHF
.	TRBJ2-7	TRBV5-1	.	TGCGCCAACAGCTCAACTAGCAACAGTCACGAGCAGTACTTC	CANSSTSNSHEQYF
.	TRBJ2-7	TRBV9	.	TGTGCCAGCAGCGGCGCTCAAACAGGGCCCAACTACGAGCAGTACTTC	CASSGAQTGPNYEQYF